Below, one T cell receptor beta chain is given with its context. Its antigen is currently not known. No qualities accompany the bases; no much larger clone lies one base away. The sequencer was an Illumina NovaSeq 6000. TCRalpha and TCRbeta cDNA libraries were constructed by 5'RACE with constant-segment primers, with sample barcodes and unique molecular identifiers being introduced. RNA was extracted from every sample with Trizol reagent. The libraries were amplified in two PCR steps, and the second step added a second sample barcode and Illumina TruSeq adapters. Libraries were sequenced on an Illumina NovaSeq with 2 x 150 bp paired-end reads. The original methods were these. Reads were demultiplexed and collapsed into UMI-guided consensus sequences with migec v1.2.7. Using mixcr v2.1.11, UMI consensuses were aligned to TRA and TRB V and J templates and then assembled into clonotypes. A clonotype was counted as expanded or contracted only if both edgeR and NoisET called the change significant, with noise models trained on biological replicates. For edgeR calls, a false discovery rate-adjusted p below 0.01 and a log2 fold-change threshold of 1 were applied. As an exploratory analysis of dynamics, PCA with hierarchical clustering was applied to max-normalized trajectories of the 1000 most abundant clonotypes. Separately sequenced CD4+ and CD8+ repertoires were used to assign the CD4 or CD8 phenotype of responding clones. TCRdb reran the public reads through fastp at Q25 and MiXCR, keeping productive beta chains. Under each unique CDR3 protein, matching rows form one entry showing the most common genes and DNA. TCRdb, rather than the study authors, made the V and J calls. The table for this sample lists under 450,000 distinct CDR3 sequences; roughly 20% of them were counted only once. The ten largest clones add up to 21% of the sample.

From cysteine to phenylalanine, the CDR3 is 15 amino acids long. The entry retains the CDR3 DNA only, 45 bases that are in frame from base 1. Via the germline V gene, CDR1 is SGHRS and CDR2 YFSETQ. Relative to germline, V is 0 bases shorter and J is 7 bases shorter, with 13 bases between their ends. Ficoll-Paque density gradient centrifugation was the method used to isolate PBMCs. This sample is part of a study of T-cell memory formation after mild COVID-19 (dated by TCRdb to the early 2020s). Describing the broader study: TCR sequence clusters from the two donors were largely donor specific. T-cell clones expanding and contracting after mild COVID-19 in two donors were tracked by longitudinal TCRalpha and TCRbeta repertoire sequencing. The cohort was made up of two young adult volunteers, one female and one male, who were previously healthy.

The study at large found these results: Only two mild cases were covered in the study, and larger cohorts including severe cases with pre-infection samples were considered necessary. Contracting CD4+ clones turned up mainly in the CM and EM memory subsets, whereas EMRA was where CD8+ clones were enriched. Some responding clones were detected in pre-infection memory, suggesting pre-existing cross-reactive memory T cells joined the SARS-CoV-2 response. From day 15 to 85, contracting clones showed balanced CD4/CD8 phenotypes, whereas a second wave of clones that expanded from day 15 to 37 leaned towards CD4+. SARS-CoV-2 specificity was not confirmed for the second-wave clones peaking on day 37.

Sequencing was carried out using PBMCs or a T cell subset sorted from them (not recorded which). This clonotype was sampled from a man between 18 and 35 years old who had mild COVID-19 (a few samples of this study predate the infection). The sample titles of this study are shuffled in the database, so cell type and time point are left out; the donor was told from shared clones. The chain is encoded by TRBV5-1 joined to TRBJ2-2, and the D gene may be TRBD1, 5 bases matching. The bases read TGCGCCAGCAGCTTGGTAAGGGGCCTCGACGGGGAGCTGTTTTTT. This translates into CASSLVRGLDGELFF.